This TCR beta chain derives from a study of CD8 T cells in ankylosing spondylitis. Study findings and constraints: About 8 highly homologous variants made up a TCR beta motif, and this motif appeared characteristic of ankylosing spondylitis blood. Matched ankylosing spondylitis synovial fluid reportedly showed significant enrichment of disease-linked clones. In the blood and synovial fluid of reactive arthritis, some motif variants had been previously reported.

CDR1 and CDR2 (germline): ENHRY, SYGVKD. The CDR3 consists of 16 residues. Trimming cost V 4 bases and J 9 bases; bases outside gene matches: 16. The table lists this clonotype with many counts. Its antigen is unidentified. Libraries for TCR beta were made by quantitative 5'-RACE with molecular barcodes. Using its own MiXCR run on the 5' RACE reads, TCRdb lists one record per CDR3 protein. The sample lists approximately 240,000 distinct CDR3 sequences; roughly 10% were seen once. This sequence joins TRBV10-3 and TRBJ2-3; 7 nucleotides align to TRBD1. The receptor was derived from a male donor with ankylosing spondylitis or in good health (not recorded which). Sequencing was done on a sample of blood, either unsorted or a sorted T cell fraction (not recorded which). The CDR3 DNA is TGTGCCATCAGTGTGGACGACAGGGCCCTTAGAATGACGCAGTATTTT. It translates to CAISVDDRALRMTQYF.